A selection of T cell receptor beta chains follows, all from one sample in a study of graft-versus-host responses after intestinal transplantation. The assay was immunoSEQ multiplex PCR, and TCRdb's table has in-frame clones only and misses some. The sample consists of about 110,000 clones, 93% of them appearing once. These TCRs are of unknown antigen specificity. Sequencing used unstimulated CD8+ T cells sorted from spleen or lymph node cells, obtained before intestinal transplant. The receptors come from a human donor who received an intestinal transplant. The CDR3 runs from the conserved cysteine through the conserved F or W.

TRBJ2-5	TRBV11-2	CASRPGLSETQYF
TRBJ2-7	TRBV4-1	CASSLKRSGSNYEQYF
TRBJ2-7	TRBV11-2	CASSRSRTGHYEQYF
TRBJ2-1	TRBV7-9	CASSPPSGSYNEQFF
TRBJ2-1	TRBV10-2	CASSDLAGIYNEQFF
TRBJ2-7	TRBV10-3	CAISENQGAGGSPHYEQYF
TRBJ2-1	TRBV30	CASQDRGLYNEQFF
TRBJ1-2	TRBV7-9	CASSLSGWEVYGYTF
TRBJ2-7	TRBV11-2	CASSLGEAGGFYEQYF
TRBJ1-4	TRBV7-3	CASSRTGGESEKLFF
TRBJ1-5	TRBV5-5	CASSSYRDRGKPQHF
TRBJ2-1	TRBV28	CASATWTSGRDRFNEQFF
TRBJ1-5	TRBV27	CASSNSLNQPQHF